This is a list of T cell receptor beta chains from one sample in a study of CD8+ T cells in alopecia areata. The protocol was immunoSEQ multiplex PCR, while the TCRdb copy is restricted to in-frame clones and leaves out a portion. This sample has around 150,000 clones, with less than 70% found just once. The sample in question was CD4+ T cells sorted from blood, obtained at week 4, from a patient treated with tofacitinib. Receptors were obtained from a human donor with alopecia areata. CDR3s include the opening cysteine and the closing phenylalanine or tryptophan. The D gene is left open where the match is weak. Not all rows give a size; the values are once, few, many and, for expanded clones, a class.

- | TRBJ2-1 | - | TRBV5-1 | CASSLGTAYNEQFF | TGCGCCAGCAGCTTGGGGACAGCCTACAATGAGCAGTTCTTC
- | TRBJ1-4 | - | TRBV4-2 | CASSLFSGPVREKLFF | TGTGCCAGCAGCCTTTTCTCAGGACCAGTACGGGAAAAACTGTTTTTT
- | TRBJ2-1 | TRBD2 | TRBV5-4 | CASSSGTSAPGGEQFF | TGTGCCAGCAGCTCCGGGACTAGCGCTCCGGGGGGTGAGCAGTTCTTC
- | TRBJ2-7 | - | TRBV15 | CATSRGGGPYEQYF | TGTGCCACCAGCAGAGGAGGTGGACCCTACGAGCAGTACTTC
few | TRBJ2-1 | TRBD2 | TRBV29-1 | CSVEGSSGGLYNEQFF | TGCAGCGTTGAAGGTAGTAGCGGGGGGTTATACAATGAGCAGTTCTTC
- | TRBJ1-6 | TRBD1 | TRBV27 | CASSWARDRLGTPLHF | TGTGCCAGCAGTTGGGCGAGGGACAGGCTGGGGACACCCCTCCACTTT
- | TRBJ2-6 | TRBD1 | TRBV5-4 | CASSPPGTGTSGANVLTF | TGTGCCAGCAGCCCCCCTGGGACAGGGACCTCTGGGGCCAACGTCCTGACTTTC
- | TRBJ1-2 | - | TRBV30 | CAWSPLGDGYTF | TGTGCCTGGAGTCCTCTCGGGGATGGCTACACCTTC
- | TRBJ2-1 | TRBD2 | TRBV30 | CAWILAVNEQFF | TGTGCCTGGATTCTAGCGGTCAACGAGCAGTTCTTC
- | TRBJ1-5 | - | TRBV6-1 | CASSFGAGNQPQHF | TGTGCCAGCAGTTTCGGCGCGGGCAATCAGCCCCAGCATTTT
- | TRBJ2-7 | TRBD2 | TRBV15 | CATSREGGGASEQYF | TGTGCCACCAGCAGAGAAGGCGGGGGGGCGTCCGAGCAGTACTTC
- | TRBJ2-3 | - | TRBV2 | CASPGGSAQYF | TGTGCCAGCCCTGGGGGGAGTGCGCAGTATTTT
- | TRBJ1-1 | TRBD1 | TRBV4-2 | CASSPRGDGAEAFF | TGTGCCAGCAGCCCCAGGGGGGACGGCGCTGAAGCTTTCTTT
- | TRBJ1-5 | - | TRBV7-2 | CASSLGDSNQPQHF | TGTGCCAGCAGCTTAGGTGATAGCAATCAGCCCCAGCATTTT
- | TRBJ2-3 | TRBD2 | TRBV7-9 | CASSLRLAGRSDTQYF | TGTGCCAGCAGCTTAAGACTAGCGGGGAGGTCAGATACGCAGTATTTT